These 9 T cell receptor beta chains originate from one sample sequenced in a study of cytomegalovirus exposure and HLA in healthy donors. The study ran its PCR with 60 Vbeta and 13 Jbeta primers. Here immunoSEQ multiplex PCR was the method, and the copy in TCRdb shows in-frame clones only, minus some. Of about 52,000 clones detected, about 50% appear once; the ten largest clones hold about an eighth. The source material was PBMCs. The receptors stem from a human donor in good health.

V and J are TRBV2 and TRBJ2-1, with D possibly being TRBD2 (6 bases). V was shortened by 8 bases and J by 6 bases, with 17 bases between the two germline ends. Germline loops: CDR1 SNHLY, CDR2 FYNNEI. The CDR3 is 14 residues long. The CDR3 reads CASHTGGASNEQFF. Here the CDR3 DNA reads TGTGCCAGCCATACAGGCGGGGCTAGCAATGAGCAGTTCTTC. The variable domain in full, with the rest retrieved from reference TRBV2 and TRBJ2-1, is EPEVTQTPSHQVTQMGQEVILRCVPISNHLYFYWYRQILGQKVEFLVSFYNNEISEKSEIFDDQFSVERPDGSNFTLKIRSTKLEDSAMYFCASHTGGASNEQFFGPGTRLTVL.

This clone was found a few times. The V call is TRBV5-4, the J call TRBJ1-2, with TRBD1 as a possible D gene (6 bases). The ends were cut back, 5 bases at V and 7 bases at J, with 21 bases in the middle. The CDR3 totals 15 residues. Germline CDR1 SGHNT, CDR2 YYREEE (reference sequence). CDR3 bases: TGTGCCAGCAGGTCCCAGTTACAGGGAAAGGGTGGCTACACCTTC. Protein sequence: CASRSQLQGKGGYTF.

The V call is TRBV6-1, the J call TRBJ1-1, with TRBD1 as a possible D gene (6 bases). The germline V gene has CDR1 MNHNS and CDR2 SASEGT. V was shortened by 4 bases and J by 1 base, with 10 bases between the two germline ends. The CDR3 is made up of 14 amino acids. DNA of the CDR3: TGTGCCAGCAGTGCCAGGGGCGAGAACACTGAAGCTTTCTTT. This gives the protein CASSARGENTEAFF.

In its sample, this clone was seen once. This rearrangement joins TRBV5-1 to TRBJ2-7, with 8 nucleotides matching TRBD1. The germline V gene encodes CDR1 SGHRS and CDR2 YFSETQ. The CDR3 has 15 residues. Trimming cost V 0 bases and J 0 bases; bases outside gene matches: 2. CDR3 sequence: CASSLGQGLSYEQYF. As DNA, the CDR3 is TGCGCCAGCAGCTTGGGACAGGGGCTCTCCTACGAGCAGTACTTC. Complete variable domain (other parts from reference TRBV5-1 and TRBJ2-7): KAGVTQTPRYLIKTRGQQVTLSCSPISGHRSVSWYQQTPGQGLQFLFEYFSETQRNKGNFPGRFSGRQFSNSRSEMNVSTLELGDSALYLCASSLGQGLSYEQYFGPGTRLTVT.

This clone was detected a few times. The CDR3 loop reads CASSQNRQGRGFYYEQYF. For the CDR3, the DNA is TGTGCCAGCTCCCAAAATAGACAGGGGCGCGGATTTTACTACGAGCAGTACTTC. The chain joins TRBV18 to TRBJ2-7, with TRBD1 matching over 8 bases. The length of the CDR3 is 18 residues. Germline CDR1 KGHSH, CDR2 LQKENI. The V and J ends lost 6 bases and 3 bases, in that order; junction bases with no gene match: 19.

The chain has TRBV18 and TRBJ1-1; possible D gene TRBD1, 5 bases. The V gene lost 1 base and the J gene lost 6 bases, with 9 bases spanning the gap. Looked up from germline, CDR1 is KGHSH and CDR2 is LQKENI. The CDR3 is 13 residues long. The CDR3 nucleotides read TGTGCCAGCTCACCACACGAACAGGCTGAAGCTTTCTTT. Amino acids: CASSPHEQAEAFF.

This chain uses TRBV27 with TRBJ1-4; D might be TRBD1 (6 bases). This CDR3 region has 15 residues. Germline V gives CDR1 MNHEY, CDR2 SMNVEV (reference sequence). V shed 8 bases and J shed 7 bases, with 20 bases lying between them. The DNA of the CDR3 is TGTGCCAGCGCCTCCATGGGGGCGGGGGGTGAAAAACTGTTTTTT. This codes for CASASMGAGGEKLFF. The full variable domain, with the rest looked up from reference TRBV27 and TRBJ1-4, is EAQVTQNPRYLITVTGKKLTVTCSQNMNHEYMSWYRQDPGLGLRQIYYSMNVEVTDKGDVPEGYKVSRKEKRNFPLILESPSPNQTSLYFCASASMGAGGEKLFFGSGTQLSVL.

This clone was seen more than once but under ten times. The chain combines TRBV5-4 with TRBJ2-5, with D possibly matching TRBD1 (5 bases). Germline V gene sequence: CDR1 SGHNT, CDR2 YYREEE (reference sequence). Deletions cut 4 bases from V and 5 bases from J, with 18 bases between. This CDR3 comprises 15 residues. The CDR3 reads CASSPMNRQWETQYF. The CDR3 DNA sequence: TGTGCCAGCAGCCCCATGAACAGGCAGTGGGAGACCCAGTACTTC.

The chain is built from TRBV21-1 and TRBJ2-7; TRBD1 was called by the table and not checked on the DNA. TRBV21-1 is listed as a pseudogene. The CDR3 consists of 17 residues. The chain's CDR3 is CASSNPAGGRGSYEQYF. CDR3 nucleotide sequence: TGTGCCAGCAGCAACCCCGCCGGCGGCAGGGGCTCCTACGAGCAGTACTTC.